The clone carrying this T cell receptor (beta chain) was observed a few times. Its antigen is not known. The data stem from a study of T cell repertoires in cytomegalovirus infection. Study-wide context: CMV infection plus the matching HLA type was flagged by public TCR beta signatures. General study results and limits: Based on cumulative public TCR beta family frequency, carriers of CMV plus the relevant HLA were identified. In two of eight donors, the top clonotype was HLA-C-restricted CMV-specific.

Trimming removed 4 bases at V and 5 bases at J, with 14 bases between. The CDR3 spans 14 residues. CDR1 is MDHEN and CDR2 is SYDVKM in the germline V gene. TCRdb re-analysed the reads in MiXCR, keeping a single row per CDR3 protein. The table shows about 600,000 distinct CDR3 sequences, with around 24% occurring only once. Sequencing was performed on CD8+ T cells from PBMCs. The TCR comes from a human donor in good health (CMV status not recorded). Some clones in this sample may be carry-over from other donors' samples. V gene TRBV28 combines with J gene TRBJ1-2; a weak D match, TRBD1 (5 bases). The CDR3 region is CASSYLGLLYGYTF. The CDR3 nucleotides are TGTGCCAGCAGTTACCTGGGGCTTTTATATGGCTACACCTTC.